The rows below give T cell receptor beta chains drawn from one sample of a study of identical twins. TCRdb re-analysed the 5' RACE reads in MiXCR, keeping a single row per CDR3 protein. The sample holds just under 550,000 distinct CDR3 sequences, roughly 15% seen once. This same sample was also taken into another study, of yellow fever vaccine responses in identical twins.

The sequencing input was CD4+ T cells sorted from blood. These receptors were taken from a woman under 30 in good health. The CDR3 runs from the conserved cysteine through the conserved F or W. Each record gives: CDR3 DNA, CDR3 protein, J gene, D gene, clone size, V gene. The D gene is left open where the match is weak. Only part of the rows carry a size: once, few, many, or a class if the clone is expanded.

cdr3_nt: TGCGCCAGCAGCTTTGGGGAGTTGAACACTGAAGCTTTCTTT
cdr3_aa: CASSFGELNTEAFF
j_call: TRBJ1-1
d_call: .
clone_size: .
v_call: TRBV5-1

cdr3_nt: TGCGCCAGCAGCCGGACAGCTCTCTCCTACAATGAGCAGTTCTTC
cdr3_aa: CASSRTALSYNEQFF
j_call: TRBJ2-1
d_call: .
clone_size: .
v_call: TRBV5-1

cdr3_nt: TGTGCCAGCAGAATACCGGGACTAACGTACAATGAGCAGTTCTTC
cdr3_aa: CASRIPGLTYNEQFF
j_call: TRBJ2-1
d_call: TRBD2
clone_size: .
v_call: TRBV11-2

cdr3_nt: TGCAGTGCTAGAGGGCCGATGAACACCGGGGAGCTGTTTTTT
cdr3_aa: CSARGPMNTGELFF
j_call: TRBJ2-2
d_call: .
clone_size: few
v_call: TRBV20-1

cdr3_nt: TGCAGTGCTAGAGATCTGGGGGGAGGGTACAATGAGCAGTTCTTC
cdr3_aa: CSARDLGGGYNEQFF
j_call: TRBJ2-1
d_call: TRBD2
clone_size: .
v_call: TRBV20-1

cdr3_nt: TGTGCCAGCAGCTTGGGTTTTAGACAGTTCGACGAGCAGTACTTC
cdr3_aa: CASSLGFRQFDEQYF
j_call: TRBJ2-7
d_call: .
clone_size: few
v_call: TRBV5-5

cdr3_nt: TGTGCCAGCAGCCCGGGACCGCTAGCATACAATGAGCAGTTCTTC
cdr3_aa: CASSPGPLAYNEQFF
j_call: TRBJ2-1
d_call: .
clone_size: .
v_call: TRBV7-9

cdr3_nt: TGTGCCATAGGCCAGGGGATGGTCTACGAGCAGTACTTC
cdr3_aa: CAIGQGMVYEQYF
j_call: TRBJ2-7
d_call: .
clone_size: .
v_call: TRBV10-3

cdr3_nt: TGTGCCAGCAGCTTACTAGGGATAGCCTACGAGCAGTACTTC
cdr3_aa: CASSLLGIAYEQYF
j_call: TRBJ2-7
d_call: .
clone_size: once
v_call: TRBV11-2

cdr3_nt: TGTGCCAGCAGTTACTCCCCGCGGGCAGGGACCCAGTACTTC
cdr3_aa: CASSYSPRAGTQYF
j_call: TRBJ2-5
d_call: .
clone_size: .
v_call: TRBV6-5

cdr3_nt: TGTGCCAGTCCCGGCCTCAGGGTATGTAGGTGTGATGAGCAGTTCTTC
cdr3_aa: CASPGLRVCRCDEQFF
j_call: TRBJ2-1
d_call: .
clone_size: .
v_call: TRBV11-3

cdr3_nt: TGCGCCAGCAGCGAAGACAAGAGTAACTATGGCTACACCTTC
cdr3_aa: CASSEDKSNYGYTF
j_call: TRBJ1-2
d_call: .
clone_size: few
v_call: TRBV5-1

cdr3_nt: TGCGCCAGCAGCTTGGGGTTTGCAAATCTCGGAGAGACCCAGTACTTC
cdr3_aa: CASSLGFANLGETQYF
j_call: TRBJ2-5
d_call: .
clone_size: .
v_call: TRBV5-1

cdr3_nt: TGCGCCAGCAGCTTGGGGGGGACGGGCTACAATGAGCAGTTCTTC
cdr3_aa: CASSLGGTGYNEQFF
j_call: TRBJ2-1
d_call: .
clone_size: many
v_call: TRBV5-1

cdr3_nt: TGCGCCAGCAGCTTGACGGGGACAGGGGGTACGCAGTATTTT
cdr3_aa: CASSLTGTGGTQYF
j_call: TRBJ2-3
d_call: TRBD1
clone_size: few
v_call: TRBV5-1

cdr3_nt: TGTGCCAGCACTCCCCACCCCGGAGCCAGGGGGACAGATACGCAGTATTTT
cdr3_aa: CASTPHPGARGTDTQYF
j_call: TRBJ2-3
d_call: TRBD1
clone_size: .
v_call: TRBV9

cdr3_nt: TGTGCCAGCTCACCGGGGCCTCGGGGGAACACTGAAGCTTTCTTT
cdr3_aa: CASSPGPRGNTEAFF
j_call: TRBJ1-1
d_call: .
clone_size: .
v_call: TRBV18

cdr3_nt: TGCAGTGCTAAGGCCCACATGGGCACAGATACGCAGTATTTT
cdr3_aa: CSAKAHMGTDTQYF
j_call: TRBJ2-3
d_call: .
clone_size: .
v_call: TRBV20-1

cdr3_nt: TGTGCCAGCAGCCCTCTCAGGGATAGCGGGAGTGATGAGACCCAGTACTTC
cdr3_aa: CASSPLRDSGSDETQYF
j_call: TRBJ2-5
d_call: TRBD2
clone_size: .
v_call: TRBV3-1

cdr3_nt: TGTGCCATCGGGGGACTCACTGGCAATGAGCAGTTCTTC
cdr3_aa: CAIGGLTGNEQFF
j_call: TRBJ2-1
d_call: .
clone_size: few
v_call: TRBV10-3

cdr3_nt: TGTGCCAGCAGCTCAGGGGCTTTGGAGACCCAGTACTTC
cdr3_aa: CASSSGALETQYF
j_call: TRBJ2-5
d_call: .
clone_size: .
v_call: TRBV7-7

cdr3_nt: TGTGCCAGCAGCGCCTCCATGGGAGATAACACTGAAGCTTTCTTT
cdr3_aa: CASSASMGDNTEAFF
j_call: TRBJ1-1
d_call: .
clone_size: .
v_call: TRBV7-9

cdr3_nt: TGTGCCAGCAGTGGGACTGTATCAAGCACAGATACGCAGTATTTT
cdr3_aa: CASSGTVSSTDTQYF
j_call: TRBJ2-3
d_call: .
clone_size: .
v_call: TRBV9

cdr3_nt: TGCGCCAGCAGCCAAGATCTTGGGGCGAGGGGGCACTATGGCTACACCTTC
cdr3_aa: CASSQDLGARGHYGYTF
j_call: TRBJ1-2
d_call: TRBD1
clone_size: few
v_call: TRBV4-1

cdr3_nt: TGTGCCGGAGGGGGCTATGGCTACACCTTC
cdr3_aa: CAGGGYGYTF
j_call: TRBJ1-2
d_call: .
clone_size: few
v_call: TRBV6-5

cdr3_nt: TGCGCCAGCAGCCGGGATGTTGGCACTGAAGCTTTCTTT
cdr3_aa: CASSRDVGTEAFF
j_call: TRBJ1-1
d_call: .
clone_size: many
v_call: TRBV5-1

cdr3_nt: TGTGCCAGCAGTAGAGGACAGGGGGCAGGATACGAGCAGTACTTC
cdr3_aa: CASSRGQGAGYEQYF
j_call: TRBJ2-7
d_call: TRBD1
clone_size: .
v_call: TRBV27

cdr3_nt: TGTGCCATCAGTGACCGGGCAGGGGGAGCGAGCACTGAAGCTTTCTTT
cdr3_aa: CAISDRAGGASTEAFF
j_call: TRBJ1-1
d_call: TRBD1
clone_size: .
v_call: TRBV10-3

cdr3_nt: TGTGCCAGCAGGACCCAGACAGGGCCAATGAACACTGAAGCTTTCTTT
cdr3_aa: CASRTQTGPMNTEAFF
j_call: TRBJ1-1
d_call: TRBD1
clone_size: few
v_call: TRBV12-3/TRBV12-4

cdr3_nt: TGCGCCAGCAGCTTGGCCGAGGGGAACACCGGGGAGCTGTTTTTT
cdr3_aa: CASSLAEGNTGELFF
j_call: TRBJ2-2
d_call: .
clone_size: .
v_call: TRBV5-1

cdr3_nt: TGTGCCAGCAGCCAGACCCGGGTGGGTGAAGCTTTCTTT
cdr3_aa: CASSQTRVGEAFF
j_call: TRBJ1-1
d_call: .
clone_size: .
v_call: TRBV3-1

cdr3_nt: TGCGCCAGCAGCCAAGATCAATCAGGCGTTGGGGAGACCCAGTACTTC
cdr3_aa: CASSQDQSGVGETQYF
j_call: TRBJ2-5
d_call: .
clone_size: .
v_call: TRBV4-1

cdr3_nt: TGCTGTGCTAGAGATCTACCTAGCGGGAGACGGGAGACCCAGTACTTC
cdr3_aa: CCARDLPSGRRETQYF
j_call: TRBJ2-5
d_call: TRBD2
clone_size: few
v_call: TRBV20-1

cdr3_nt: TGTGCCAGCAGCCCACTAGCGGTGAACACCGGGGAGCTGTTTTTT
cdr3_aa: CASSPLAVNTGELFF
j_call: TRBJ2-2
d_call: TRBD2
clone_size: few
v_call: TRBV27

cdr3_nt: TGTGCCAGCAGTAACCGGGACAGGGATTCACCCCTCCACTTT
cdr3_aa: CASSNRDRDSPLHF
j_call: TRBJ1-6
d_call: TRBD1
clone_size: .
v_call: TRBV6-5

cdr3_nt: TGTGCCACCAGTGACACTGATGGACAGTCGAGCTCCTACAATGAGCAGTTCTTC
cdr3_aa: CATSDTDGQSSSYNEQFF
j_call: TRBJ2-1
d_call: .
clone_size: few
v_call: TRBV24-1

cdr3_nt: TGTGCCAGCAGCCGGACAGGGTCAAACGCTGAAGCTTTCTTT
cdr3_aa: CASSRTGSNAEAFF
j_call: TRBJ1-1
d_call: TRBD1
clone_size: .
v_call: TRBV7-9

cdr3_nt: TGCAGCGTTCGGACGCGGGGGGGCTCCACAGATACGCAGTATTTT
cdr3_aa: CSVRTRGGSTDTQYF
j_call: TRBJ2-3
d_call: TRBD2
clone_size: many
v_call: TRBV29-1

cdr3_nt: TGTGCCAGCAGTGAGGGACAGGGCCGACAGCCCCAGCATTTT
cdr3_aa: CASSEGQGRQPQHF
j_call: TRBJ1-5
d_call: TRBD1
clone_size: few
v_call: TRBV6-1

cdr3_nt: TGTGCCAGCAGCCAAAACAGGGACAATGAGCAGTTCTTC
cdr3_aa: CASSQNRDNEQFF
j_call: TRBJ2-1
d_call: .
clone_size: few
v_call: TRBV3-1

cdr3_nt: TGTGCTAGTGGAGACAGTGGGGACACCATATATTTT
cdr3_aa: CASGDSGDTIYF
j_call: TRBJ1-3
d_call: .
clone_size: .
v_call: TRBV12-5

cdr3_nt: TGCAGCGTAGGGACAGGGCTGGACACCGGGGAGCTGTTTTTT
cdr3_aa: CSVGTGLDTGELFF
j_call: TRBJ2-2
d_call: TRBD1
clone_size: few
v_call: TRBV29-1